This is a list of T cell receptor beta chains from one sample in a study of post-analysis software for immune sequencing data. TCRdb itself ran the PCR reads through MiXCR, one entry per CDR3 protein. The sample includes 600,000 to 700,000 distinct CDR3 sequences, 55% to 70% of them seen just once. Sequenced: blood. Receptor source: a girl aged 2 to 9 with multiple sclerosis. Each CDR3 is given with its conserved first and last residue. A D gene is named only where the DNA matches it firmly. Size is omitted from some rows. Given values are once, few, many or a class for expanded clones.

TRBJ2-5 | TRBV29-1 | few | TRBD2 | CSVVGLAEAQYF | TGCAGCGTTGTAGGGCTAGCGGAGGCCCAGTACTTC
TRBJ2-1 | TRBV20-1 | . | . | CSALREGQGAYNEQFF | TGCAGTGCTCTCCGGGAGGGCCAGGGGGCTTACAATGAGCAGTTCTTC
TRBJ1-2 | TRBV20-1 | . | . | CSARDIRRMDYTF | TGCAGTGCTAGAGACATCCGCAGGATGGACTACACCTTC
TRBJ2-3 | TRBV11-2 | once | TRBD2 | CASSLKAAGGPSGDTQYF | TGTGCCAGCAGCTTAAAGGCTGCGGGAGGGCCGAGCGGAGATACGCAGTATTTT
TRBJ2-7 | TRBV5-1 | . | TRBD2 | CASSPGTSGPWGNEQYF | TGCGCCAGCAGCCCTGGGACTAGCGGTCCATGGGGCAATGAGCAGTACTTC
TRBJ1-2 | TRBV25-1 | . | . | CASREWPENYGYTF | TGTGCCAGCAGGGAATGGCCTGAAAACTATGGCTACACCTTC
TRBJ1-2 | TRBV7-2 | . | . | CASSSGGGAGGYTF | TGTGCCAGCAGCTCGGGGGGCGGGGCTGGTGGCTACACCTTC
TRBJ2-5 | TRBV18 | once | . | CASSPPRGGDAETQYF | TGTGCCAGCTCACCACCGAGAGGGGGGGACGCGGAGACCCAGTACTTC
TRBJ2-4 | TRBV6-5 | . | TRBD1 | CASRPGTGELGEQYF | TGTGCCAGCAGACCAGGGACAGGGGAGTTAGGAGAGCAGTACTTC
TRBJ2-3 | TRBV20-1 | . | TRBD1 | CSAPDRGRGTDTQYF | TGCAGTGCACCAGACAGGGGTCGAGGCACAGATACGCAGTATTTT
TRBJ2-3 | TRBV20-1 | . | TRBD2 | CSARGSSGGSSSTDTQYF | TGCAGTGCTAGAGGTTCAAGCGGGGGAAGCTCTAGCACAGATACGCAGTATTTT
TRBJ1-2 | TRBV5-1 | . | . | CASSLESGFFDGYTF | TGCGCCAGCAGCTTGGAGTCAGGGTTCTTTGATGGCTACACCTTC
TRBJ1-2 | TRBV7-9 | . | . | CASSLIPLADSGHGYTF | TGTGCCAGCAGCTTAATCCCACTTGCGGACAGCGGCCATGGCTACACCTTC
TRBJ2-3 | TRBV7-2 | . | TRBD1 | CASSSRDRRGTDTQYF | TGTGCCAGCAGCTCCCGGGACAGGCGGGGCACAGATACGCAGTATTTT
TRBJ2-3 | TRBV3-1 | once | . | CASSQFFPKKTSGTPDTQYF | TGTGCCAGCAGCCAATTCTTCCCTAAGAAGACATCCGGGACACCAGATACGCAGTATTTT
TRBJ2-5 | TRBV28 | . | TRBD2 | CASSSTSVQETQYF | TGTGCCAGCAGTTCTACTAGCGTCCAAGAGACCCAGTACTTC
TRBJ1-1 | TRBV9 | . | . | CASSVEFKEGAFF | TGTGCCAGCAGCGTAGAGTTCAAGGAGGGAGCTTTCTTT
TRBJ2-1 | TRBV7-2 | . | . | CASSLMTVGPRLYNEQFF | TGTGCCAGCAGCTTGATGACGGTTGGCCCCAGACTTTACAATGAGCAGTTCTTC
TRBJ1-2 | TRBV7-2 | . | . | CASSSNPGTSNYGYTF | TGTGCCAGCAGCTCCAATCCAGGGACCTCTAACTATGGCTACACCTTC
TRBJ2-7 | TRBV15 | . | . | CATSRADYEQYF | TGTGCCACCAGCAGAGCGGATTACGAGCAGTACTTC
TRBJ2-5 | TRBV28 | . | . | CASSSGQSTQETQYF | TGTGCCAGCAGTTCCGGACAGTCCACCCAAGAGACCCAGTACTTC
TRBJ2-7 | TRBV20-1 | . | . | CSARQGAAYEQYF | TGCAGTGCTAGACAAGGGGCAGCCTACGAGCAGTACTTC
TRBJ2-7 | TRBV6-6 | . | . | CASSYSTTSSYEQYF | TGTGCCAGCAGTTACTCGACCACCAGCTCCTACGAGCAGTACTTC
TRBJ2-1 | TRBV18 | . | . | CASSPTGTPNNEQFF | TGTGCCAGCTCACCGACCGGGACCCCAAACAATGAGCAGTTCTTC
TRBJ2-7 | TRBV20-1 | . | . | CSAVGYPPYEQYF | TGCAGTGCTGTGGGGTATCCGCCCTACGAGCAGTACTTC
TRBJ1-2 | TRBV6-5 | . | . | CASSWRDGRNYGYTF | TGTGCCAGCAGTTGGAGGGACGGACGTAACTATGGCTACACCTTC
TRBJ1-1 | TRBV6-1 | . | TRBD1 | CASTLLGQGKTEAFF | TGTGCCAGCACCCTTTTGGGACAGGGGAAAACTGAAGCTTTCTTT
TRBJ2-4 | TRBV4-3 | . | . | CASSAGRGADQYF | TGCGCCAGCAGCGCGGGCCGGGGGGCGGATCAGTACTTC
TRBJ2-1 | TRBV12-3/TRBV12-4 | few | . | CAGRDEQFF | TGTGCCGGCAGGGATGAGCAGTTCTTC
TRBJ2-1 | TRBV6-5 | . | TRBD2 | CASSYGGTSGGPYNEQFF | TGTGCCAGCAGTTACGGCGGGACTAGCGGGGGGCCCTACAATGAGCAGTTCTTC
TRBJ2-4 | TRBV29-1 | . | TRBD2 | CSVQGRGGDIQYF | TGCAGCGTTCAAGGGAGGGGTGGGGACATTCAGTACTTC